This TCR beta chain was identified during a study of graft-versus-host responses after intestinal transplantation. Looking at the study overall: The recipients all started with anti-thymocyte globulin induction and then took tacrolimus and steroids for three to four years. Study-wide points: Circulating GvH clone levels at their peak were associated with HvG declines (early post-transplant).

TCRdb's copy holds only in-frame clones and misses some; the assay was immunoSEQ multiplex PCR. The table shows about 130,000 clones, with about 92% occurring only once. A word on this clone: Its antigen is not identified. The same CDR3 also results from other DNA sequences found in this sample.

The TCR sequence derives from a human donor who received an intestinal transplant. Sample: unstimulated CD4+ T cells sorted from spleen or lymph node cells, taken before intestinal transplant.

This CDR3 reads CASSLAGGETQYF. CDR3 sequence (DNA): TGCGCCAGCAGCTTGGCCGGAGGAGAGACCCAGTACTTC. The rearrangement links TRBV5-1 to TRBJ2-5; weak D call: TRBD2 (5 bases). Deletions cut 0 bases from V and 4 bases from J, with 7 bases between. The germline CDR1 and CDR2 sequences are SGHRS and YFSETQ. This CDR3 has 13 amino acids.